This T cell receptor (beta chain) was recovered during a study of OX40 agonist ivuxolimab in advanced cancers. Overall study findings and caveats: More expanded clones were seen, on average, in CD8+ T cells than in CD4+.

As regards this clone: The antigen remains undetermined.

The germline gives CDR1 SGHDT, CDR2 YYEEEE. This CDR3 contains 13 residues. The method was immunoSEQ multiplex PCR; TCRdb's version includes in-frame clones alone and lacks a portion of them. The sample contains some 49,000 clones, less than 90% of which appear only once. This rearrangement joins TRBV5-6 to TRBJ2-5; D not certain. The J call may be wrong; the DNA end is better matched by TRBJ2-7. This clonotype was obtained from an adult with an advanced solid tumor such as melanoma, head and neck, liver or kidney cancer. Source: CD4+ or CD8+ T cells sorted from blood, taken in a trial of the OX40 agonist ivuxolimab. The CDR3 sequence: CASSLPGDYEQYF. The DNA for the CDR3 is TGTGCCAGCAGCTTGCCGGGCGACTACGAGCAGTACTTC.